Each of the 2 T cell receptor beta chains below was sequenced from the same sample in a study of T cells expressing NK-cell markers (TCRdb year 2020). The library was generated by 5' RACE. The run used an Illumina HiSeq 2000. Following reprocessing of the reads by TCRdb, the data hold one row per CDR3 protein sequence and no DNA is available. The sample table records 160,000 or so distinct CDR3 sequences. The top ten hold roughly 20% of the sample. Material for sequencing was blood T cells: a sorted CD56 or NKG2C T cell subset, CD4+ or CD8+ T cells, or bulk PBMC T cells (not recorded which). The source of these receptors is a woman aged 18-70 years in good health.

V usage is TRBV6-1 and J usage is TRBJ1-5; as DNA is missing, the TRBD1 call by TCRdb cannot be tested. This CDR3 region has 17 residues. Germline values: CDR1 MNHNS, CDR2 SASEGT. CDR3 sequence: CASSLYREALSNQPQHF.

This chain uses TRBV20-1 with TRBJ2-7; the D gene TCRdb calls, TRBD2, cannot be checked with no DNA. Germline-derived CDR1 and CDR2 are DFQATT and SNEGSKA (reference sequence). The CDR3 is 19 residues long. CDR3 amino acids: CSARDRPFTGGRGPYEQYF.